The 28 T cell receptor beta chains below come from one sample, sequenced in a study of cytomegalovirus exposure and HLA in healthy donors. 13 Jbeta primers and 60 Vbeta primers were used for the PCR. Clones were read by immunoSEQ multiplex PCR, and TCRdb kept only the in-frame ones, dropping some. Of more than 150,000 clones listed, about 80% are singletons. Sequencing was performed on PBMCs. Receptors were obtained from a man aged 18 to 29 in good health and CMV-seronegative.

The V gene is TRBV9, the J gene TRBJ2-7, with 7 bases that match TRBD1. V was pared by 3 bases and J by 8 bases, with 14 bases of the junction left unmatched. Germline V gene data show CDR1 as SGDLS and CDR2 as YYNGEE. CDR3 size: 15 residues. Here the CDR3 reads CASSARQGGSDKQYF. CDR3 DNA sequence: TGTGCCAGCAGCGCCCGACAGGGTGGGTCGGATAAGCAGTACTTC.

Points on this clone: The junction differs from germline at one of its ends, possibly a read error. This sequence joins TRBV10-3 and TRBJ2-1; D possibly corresponds to TRBD2 (5 bases). The germline gives CDR1 ENHRY, CDR2 SYGVKD. The CDR3 is 12 amino acids. This CDR3 reads CASSGLYNEQFF. The CDR3, as DNA: TGTGCCAGCAGTGGACTCTACAATGAGCAGTTCTTC.

This clone was recorded a few times. The chain has TRBV6-5 and TRBJ2-5; possible D gene TRBD1, 6 bases. The CDR3 loop spans 15 amino acids. The V end lost 5 bases, the J end lost 2 bases, and 15 bases lay between the germline ends. Per germline, CDR1 MNHEY and CDR2 SVGAGI. The CDR3 sequence: CASSRTRGLQETQYF. The CDR3 DNA reads TGTGCCAGCAGTCGGACCAGGGGATTACAAGAGACCCAGTACTTC.

The chain carries TRBV2 and TRBJ2-7, with 9 bases that match TRBD1. Trimming at V came to 6 bases and at J to 3 bases, leaving 3 bases not matched to a gene. CDR1 SNHLY and CDR2 FYNNEI come from the germline V gene. This CDR3 comprises 13 residues. In DNA, the CDR3 is TGTGCCAGCAGCCACAGGGGGCTCTACGAGCAGTACTTC. It encodes CASSHRGLYEQYF.

The chain couples TRBV4-1 to TRBJ2-3, with a tentative D call TRBD1 (5 bases). This CDR3 comprises 16 residues. Germline assignment: CDR1 MGHRA and CDR2 YSYEKL. Trimming removed 0 bases from V and 0 bases from J, with 10 bases in between. The CDR3 loop is CASSQEMAGSTDTQYF. CDR3 coding DNA: TGCGCCAGCAGCCAAGAGATGGCAGGGAGCACAGATACGCAGTATTTT.

The J gene is TRBJ2-5, the V gene TRBV12-1; TRBD2 is the table's D call and was not checked against the DNA. The DNA end favors TRBJ2-7, so the J call may be wrong. TRBV12-1 is a pseudogene locus. The CDR3 consists of 16 residues. CDR3 DNA: TGTGCCAGCAGCTTTGCGCGCCTAGCGGACCCCTACGAGCAGTACTTC. It specifies CASSFARLADPYEQYF.

This clone occurred once. The J gene is TRBJ1-2, the V gene TRBV11-2, with D possibly being TRBD1 (5 bases). CDR1 and CDR2 from the germline V gene are SGHAT and FQNNGV. The CDR3 contains 14 residues. The ends were cut back, 4 bases at V and 5 bases at J, with 14 bases in the middle. CDR3 sequence: CASSWMTAGYGYTF. The CDR3 nucleotides read TGTGCCAGCAGCTGGATGACAGCTGGTTATGGCTACACCTTC.

This clone was counted only a few times. The chain recombines TRBV14 with TRBJ1-1; 7 bases fit TRBD1. J gave up 1 base and V 2 bases, and 10 bases lay outside the gene matches. The V gene's germline CDR1 is SGHDN and CDR2 FVKESK. The CDR3 spans 17 residues. CDR3 protein: CASSQKRTGLGNTEAFF. The CDR3 region has the DNA TGTGCCAGCAGCCAAAAAAGGACAGGACTGGGGAACACTGAAGCTTTCTTT.

The rearrangement joins TRBV6-5 to TRBJ1-5; D possibly corresponds to TRBD1 (5 bases). Germline assignment: CDR1 MNHEY and CDR2 SVGAGI. V shed 4 bases and J shed 7 bases, with 20 bases lying between them. There are 16 residues in the CDR3. CDR3 DNA: TGTGCCAGCAGTTCCGAGCCGGGACTTATTGGGCAGCCCCAGCATTTT. Translation: CASSSEPGLIGQPQHF.

The chain links TRBV6-5 to TRBJ1-1, with TRBD1 identical over 7 bases. CDR1 and CDR2 from the germline V gene are MNHEY and SVGAGI. CDR3 size: 14 residues. V gave up 6 bases and J gave up 4 bases; unmatched junction bases: 8. For the CDR3, the DNA is TGTGCCAGCAGCCCCGACAGGGCGGTCACTGAAGCTTTCTTT. It encodes CASSPDRAVTEAFF.

The chain couples TRBV7-2 to TRBJ2-1, with 7 bases aligning to TRBD1. CDR3 length: 16 amino acids. Germline CDR1 SGHTA, CDR2 FQGNSA. The V gene end was trimmed by 0 bases and the J gene end by 3 bases; junction bases not matched to a gene: 5. The chain's CDR3 is CASSLASDRYYNEQFF. The CDR3 DNA reads TGTGCCAGCAGCTTAGCATCGGACAGGTACTACAATGAGCAGTTCTTC.

The rearrangement joins TRBV29-1 to TRBJ2-7, with 13 bases that match TRBD2. The CDR3 length is 14 residues. The germline V gene has CDR1 SQVTM and CDR2 ANQGSEA. The junction had 6 bases not matched to a gene; V was cut back by 8 bases and J by 2 bases. The CDR3 nucleotides are TGCAGCACAAGCGGACTAGCGGGAGCCTACGAGCAGTACTTC. Its protein product is CSTSGLAGAYEQYF.

The chain has TRBV9 and TRBJ1-2; D gene unclear. The germline V gene has CDR1 SGDLS and CDR2 YYNGEE. V was cut by 0 bases and J by 7 bases, with 13 bases left in between. The CDR3 has 14 amino acids. The CDR3 DNA reads as TGTGCCAGCAGCGTAGAGCCGGGAGTGGGTGGCTACACCTTC. Protein sequence: CASSVEPGVGGYTF.

The chain couples TRBV2 to TRBJ2-1, with TRBD1 as a possible D gene (5 bases). CDR3 length: 16 residues. Trimming shortened V by 6 bases and J by 0 bases, and 15 bases separated the two germline ends. Germline CDR1 and CDR2: SNHLY and FYNNEI. DNA for the CDR3: TGTGCCAGCAGCAGCAGGGTCCAGAGCTCCTACAATGAGCAGTTCTTC. Protein: CASSSRVQSSYNEQFF.

This chain links TRBV27 with TRBJ2-2, with TRBD1 matching over 8 bases. The V gene's germline CDR1 is MNHEY and CDR2 SMNVEV (reference sequence). There are 16 residues in the CDR3. V shed 3 bases and J 6 bases; nucleotides not matched to a gene: 9. The CDR3 reads CASSFSGGVGAGELFF. CDR3 DNA: TGTGCCAGCAGTTTCTCAGGGGGCGTTGGTGCCGGGGAGCTGTTTTTT.

The CDR3 DNA reads TGTGCCAGCCAGACCCACGGGGATCTGGTCCTGACTTTC. Encoded protein: CASQTHGDLVLTF. The rearrangement joins TRBV19 to TRBJ2-6; D possibly corresponds to TRBD2 (5 bases). The length of the CDR3 is 13 residues. Trimming removed 9 bases from V and 13 bases from J, with 19 bases in between. Germline assignment: CDR1 LNHDA and CDR2 SQIVND (reference sequence).

The gene calls are TRBV10-1 and TRBJ2-7; TRBD1 is a possible D gene (6 bases). The CDR3 extends over 15 amino acids. V lost 2 bases and J lost 6, with 17 bases in between. The germline gives CDR1 WNHNN, CDR2 SYGVQD (reference sequence). For the CDR3, the DNA is TGCGCCAGCAGTGAGCGGTGGCAGGGGAGCGGCGAGCAGTACTTC. It translates to CASSERWQGSGEQYF.

The genes are TRBV11-1 and TRBJ2-5; D might be TRBD2 (5 bases). This CDR3 is 14 amino acids long. The V and J ends lost 3 bases and 2 bases respectively, with 10 bases between them. Germline V gives CDR1 SGHAT, CDR2 FQDESV (reference sequence). The CDR3 sequence: CASSFLRGQETQYF. The CDR3 nucleotides read TGTGCCAGCAGCTTCCTCCGGGGACAAGAGACCCAGTACTTC.

The DNA for the CDR3 is TGTGCCAGCAGCGTAGCGGGAGGGCCGGATGAGCAGTACTTC. It yields the protein CASSVAGGPDEQYF. V gene TRBV9 combines with J gene TRBJ2-7; 8 bases align to TRBD2. This CDR3 is 14 amino acids long. Trimming took 0 bases from V and 7 from J; bases not matched to a gene: 6. The germline CDR1 and CDR2 sequences are SGDLS and YYNGEE.

V is TRBV4-3 and J is TRBJ2-7, with a weak D call TRBD1 (6 bases). The CDR3 runs 14 residues. Germline-derived CDR1 and CDR2 are LGHNA and YSLEER. The V end was cut by 0 bases, the J end by 0 bases, with 6 bases between. CDR3 sequence reads: CASSQEQGSYEQYF. The CDR3 DNA follows: TGCGCCAGCAGCCAAGAACAGGGCTCCTACGAGCAGTACTTC.

This chain connects TRBV27 to TRBJ2-7; 8 nucleotides agree with TRBD1. CDR1 is MNHEY and CDR2 is SMNVEV in the germline V gene (reference sequence). The CDR3 runs 14 residues. The trim removed 7 bases at V and 1 base at J, leaving 6 bases unmatched. CDR3 protein: CASTTTGGSYEQYF. The CDR3 DNA is TGTGCCAGCACCACAACAGGGGGGTCCTACGAGCAGTACTTC.

The chain employs TRBV5-1 and TRBJ2-1; possibly TRBD2 for D (5 bases). CDR1 SGHRS and CDR2 YFSETQ come from the germline V gene. The V end was cut by 3 bases, the J end by 3 bases, with 7 bases between. The CDR3 contains 13 residues. The CDR3 region has the DNA TGCGCCAGCAGCTCGGAGGACTACAATGAGCAGTTCTTC. Its translation: CASSSEDYNEQFF.

The chain couples TRBV7-2 to TRBJ2-3, with TRBD2 as a possible D gene (6 bases). Germline-derived CDR1 and CDR2 are SGHTA and FQGNSA. Trimming shortened V by 5 bases and J by 0 bases, and 15 bases separated the two germline ends. This CDR3 is 16 amino acids long. CDR3 sequence reads: CASSITSKTSTDTQYF. DNA for the CDR3: TGTGCCAGCAGCATAACTAGCAAAACTAGCACAGATACGCAGTATTTT.

This chain uses TRBV15 with TRBJ2-7, with 9 bases aligning to TRBD1. CDR3 length: 14 residues. CDR1 LNHNV and CDR2 YYDKDF come from the germline V gene (reference sequence). V gave up 8 bases and J gave up 5 bases; unmatched junction bases: 10. The CDR3 nucleotides read TGTGCCACCGAACCCGGGACAGGGATACACGAGCAGTACTTC. Residues: CATEPGTGIHEQYF.

The chain uses TRBV27 and TRBJ1-2, with D possibly being TRBD1 (6 bases). V was trimmed by 5 bases and J by 8 bases, leaving 24 bases between them. The CDR3 length is 16 residues. The germline V gene encodes CDR1 MNHEY and CDR2 SMNVEV (reference sequence). The CDR3 sequence: CASSASFRDKKRGYTF. The CDR3 DNA is TGTGCCAGCAGTGCGAGCTTCCGGGACAAAAAAAGGGGCTACACCTTC.

This clone was found a few times. This chain connects TRBV7-2 to TRBJ1-1, with D unresolved. The CDR3 spans 13 residues. The germline V and J ends were trimmed by 1 base and 1 base, with 4 bases remaining between them. Per germline, CDR1 SGHTA and CDR2 FQGNSA. The chain's CDR3 is CASSLDRNTEAFF. The CDR3 DNA sequence: TGTGCCAGCAGCTTAGACAGGAACACTGAAGCTTTCTTT.

The chain combines TRBV4-2 with TRBJ1-1; 7 positions match TRBD1. The CDR3 is made up of 15 amino acids. Trimming took 4 bases from V and 3 from J; bases not matched to a gene: 8. CDR1 and CDR2 from the germline V gene are LGHNA and YNFKEQ. As DNA, the CDR3 is TGTGCCAGCAGCCCGAGGGGGCAGAGGGACACTGAAGCTTTCTTT. It is translated as CASSPRGQRDTEAFF.

The gene calls are TRBV19 and TRBJ2-1, with D tentatively TRBD2 (5 bases). Per germline, CDR1 LNHDA and CDR2 SQIVND (reference sequence). The CDR3 loop spans 13 amino acids. V was shortened by 7 bases and J by 0 bases, with 7 bases between the two germline ends. The CDR3, as DNA: TGTGCCAGTATTCGGGGCTCCTACAATGAGCAGTTCTTC. Translation: CASIRGSYNEQFF. The full variable domain, in which reference TRBV19 and TRBJ2-1 provide the parts outside the CDR3, is DGGITQSPKYLFRKEGQNVTLSCEQNLNHDAMYWYRQDPGQGLRLIYYSQIVNDFQKGDIAEGYSVSREKKESFPLTVTSAQKNPTAFYLCASIRGSYNEQFFGPGTRLTVL.